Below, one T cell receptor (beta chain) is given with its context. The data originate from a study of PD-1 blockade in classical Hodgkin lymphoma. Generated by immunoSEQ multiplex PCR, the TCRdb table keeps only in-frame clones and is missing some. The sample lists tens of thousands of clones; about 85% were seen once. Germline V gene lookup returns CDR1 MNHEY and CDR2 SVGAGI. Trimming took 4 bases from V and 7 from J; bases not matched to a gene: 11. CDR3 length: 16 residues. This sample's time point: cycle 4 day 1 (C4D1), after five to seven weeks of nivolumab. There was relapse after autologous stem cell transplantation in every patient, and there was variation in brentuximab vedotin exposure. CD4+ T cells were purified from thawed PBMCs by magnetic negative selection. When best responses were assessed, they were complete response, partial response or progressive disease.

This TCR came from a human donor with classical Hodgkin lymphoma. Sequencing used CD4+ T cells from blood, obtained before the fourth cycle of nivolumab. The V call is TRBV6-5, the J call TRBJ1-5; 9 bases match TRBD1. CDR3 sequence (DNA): TGTGCCAGCAGTTCAAGATGGACAGGGGTCAAACAGCCCCAGCATTTT. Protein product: CASSSRWTGVKQPQHF.